This TCR beta chain was observed in a study of vaccination and CD4 T cells after COVID-19. The trim removed 3 bases at V and 4 bases at J, leaving 2 bases unmatched. This CDR3 is built from 16 residues. Per the germline V gene, CDR1 is KGHDR and CDR2 is SFDVKD. The Oncomine TCR Beta short-read assay was applied to DNA of cultured CD4+ T cells. TCRdb itself ran the PCR reads through MiXCR, one entry per CDR3 protein. The sample shows some 15,000 distinct CDR3 sequences, nearly 75% of them seen only once. A note on this clonotype: Its antigen is unidentified.

The sample's treatment: approximately nine-day PBMC culture with coronavirus spike peptide pools or control peptides (ViraFEST assay). The sequence was obtained from a human donor who had recovered from COVID-19. Sequencing was done on a sample of CD4+ T cells from blood, cultured in vitro. V is TRBV24-1 and J is TRBJ2-3; 14 nucleotides match TRBD2. The chain's CDR3 is CATSDLTSGRADTQYF. The CDR3, as DNA: TGTGCCACCAGTGATCTGACTAGCGGGAGGGCAGATACGCAGTATTTT.